These 23 T cell receptor beta chains were sequenced from one sample in a study of blood T cell repertoires in COVID-19. Profiled with immunoSEQ multiplex PCR; TCRdb holds only in-frame clones, not every one. The repertoire holds 120,000 to 150,000 clones, with roughly 84% as singletons. Input material: peripheral blood. The receptors were sampled from a woman aged 55-70 years with acute or convalescent COVID-19.

There are a few counts of this clone. The chain links TRBV7-9 to TRBJ2-7; maybe TRBD1 (6 bases). V dropped 1 base and J dropped 5 bases, with 9 bases sitting between them. This CDR3 has 13 residues. CDR1 and CDR2 from the germline V gene are SEHNR and FQNEAQ (reference sequence). In DNA form, the CDR3 reads TGTGCCAGCAGCTTAGATAACAGGGACGAGCAGTACTTC. Its translation: CASSLDNRDEQYF.

The chain joins TRBV6-5 to TRBJ2-7; 7 bases agree with TRBD2. V was pared by 4 bases and J by 0 bases, with 3 bases of the junction left unmatched. The germline V gene encodes CDR1 MNHEY and CDR2 SVGAGI. This CDR3 has 14 amino acids. CDR3 in DNA: TGTGCCAGCAGTTTGGGACTATTCTCCTACGAGCAGTACTTC. Its translation: CASSLGLFSYEQYF.

This clone was counted a few times. The V gene is TRBV7-9, the J gene TRBJ1-2; the match to TRBD1 covers 11 bases. This CDR3 has 15 residues. The V gene's germline CDR1 is SEHNR and CDR2 FQNEAQ (reference sequence). Trimming cost V 5 bases and J 5 bases; bases outside gene matches: 7. The CDR3 sequence: CASSHTGTGGYGYTF. The CDR3 DNA follows: TGTGCCAGCAGCCACACCGGGACAGGGGGATATGGCTACACCTTC. Full variable domain (remainder filled in from reference TRBV7-9 and TRBJ1-2): DTGVSQNPRHKITKRGQNVTFRCDPISEHNRLYWYRQTLGQGPEFLTYFQNEAQLEKSRLLSDRFSAERPKGSFSTLEIQRTEQGDSAMYLCASSHTGTGGYGYTFGSGTRLTVV.

The CDR3 DNA reads TGTGCCAGCAGCTTGGGACTAGCGGGGGAGTACGAGCAGTACTTC. Translated: CASSLGLAGEYEQYF. The chain is built from TRBV7-8 and TRBJ2-7; the match to TRBD2 covers 14 bases. This CDR3 has 15 amino acids. Looked up from germline, CDR1 is SGHVS and CDR2 is FQNEAQ. After removal of 3 bases from V and 4 bases from J, the junction contained 2 bases not matched to a gene. Looking up the rest from reference TRBV7-8 and TRBJ2-7 gives the full variable domain: GAGVSQSPRYKVAKRGQDVALRCDPISGHVSLFWYQQALGQGPEFLTYFQNEAQLDKSGLPSDRFFAERPEGSVSTLKIQRTQQEDSAVYLCASSLGLAGEYEQYFGPGTRLTVT.

This clone appeared once. This rearrangement joins TRBV5-4 to TRBJ2-5, with 10 nucleotides matching TRBD1. Germline CDR1 reads SGHNT; CDR2 reads YYREEE (reference sequence). This CDR3 is built from 16 residues. Trimming cost V 4 bases and J 2 bases; bases outside gene matches: 8. The CDR3: CASSRPGQGVQETQYF. The CDR3 DNA follows: TGTGCCAGCAGCCGCCCCGGACAGGGGGTTCAAGAGACCCAGTACTTC.

V usage is TRBV5-1 and J usage is TRBJ1-6, with 7 bases matching TRBD1. The CDR3 sequence is 16 residues long. Looked up from germline, CDR1 is SGHRS and CDR2 is YFSETQ. The J segment lost 6 bases and the V segment lost 4 bases, leaving 10 bases of the junction unmatched. The CDR3 DNA follows: TGCGCCAGCAGCCCCGGGCGACAGGGACGTAATTCACCCCTCCACTTT. Encoded protein: CASSPGRQGRNSPLHF.

This chain links TRBV29-1 with TRBJ1-3; TRBD1 agrees at 7 bases. V shed 6 bases, J shed 0 bases, and the junction held 5 bases outside the gene matches. The CDR3 has 14 amino acids. Germline lookup yields CDR1 SQVTM and CDR2 ANQGSEA. The CDR3 DNA follows: TGCAGCGTGATGACAGGGACCTCTGGAAACACCATATATTTT. It translates to CSVMTGTSGNTIYF.

The chain recombines TRBV12-3 or TRBV12-4 with TRBJ1-1; 7 bases fit TRBD1. V was clipped by 6 bases and J by 7 bases; unmatched bases: 5. This CDR3 is 12 amino acids long. This CDR3 reads CASSPTGYEAFF. The CDR3 nucleotides read TGTGCCAGCAGCCCGACAGGGTATGAAGCTTTCTTT.

The J gene is TRBJ1-2, the V gene TRBV29-1, with D maybe TRBD1 (6 bases). The germline V gene encodes CDR1 SQVTM and CDR2 ANQGSEA. Trimming cost V 2 bases and J 3 bases, with 22 bases left between them. The CDR3 covers 17 residues. The CDR3 sequence is CSVERPLYPGTYYGYTF. CDR3 DNA: TGCAGCGTTGAAAGGCCTCTTTATCCCGGGACATACTATGGCTACACCTTC.

The rearrangement uses TRBV7-8 and TRBJ2-2, with 8 bases identical to TRBD1. The germline CDR1 and CDR2 sequences are SGHVS and FQNEAQ. With 5 bases clipped from V and 1 base from J, the junction kept 3 bases outside the gene matches. The CDR3 extends over 15 amino acids. CDR3 protein: CASSRDRWNTGELFF. CDR3 nucleotide sequence: TGTGCCAGCAGCCGGGACAGGTGGAACACCGGGGAGCTGTTTTTT.

The chain carries TRBV5-1 and TRBJ2-3; TRBD1 is a possible D gene (6 bases). Between the trimmed V and J ends, which lost 3 bases and 2 bases, there was a span of 13 bases. Germline-derived CDR1 and CDR2 are SGHRS and YFSETQ. The CDR3 runs to 15 residues. The CDR3 bases are TGCGCCAGCAGCTCCGGGACAAAATCCACAGATACGCAGTATTTT. Encoded protein: CASSSGTKSTDTQYF.

The V and J genes are TRBV9 and TRBJ2-2; 8 bases are shared with TRBD2. Unmatched junction bases numbered 5, after V lost 3 bases and J lost 1 base. CDR1 SGDLS and CDR2 YYNGEE come from the germline V gene. The CDR3 is 16 residues long. The DNA for the CDR3 is TGTGCCAGCAGCGACTCTAGCGGGTGGAACACCGGGGAGCTGTTTTTT. Translated: CASSDSSGWNTGELFF.

The genes are TRBV30 and TRBJ2-7; a possible D gene is TRBD2 (5 bases). V was trimmed by 2 bases and J by 5 bases, leaving 19 bases between them. The germline V gene encodes CDR1 GTSNPN and CDR2 SVGIG (reference sequence). The CDR3 is 15 residues long. The CDR3 sequence: CAWSLDPPGWNEQYF. The CDR3 nucleotides are TGTGCCTGGAGTCTTGACCCCCCGGGGTGGAACGAGCAGTACTTC.

This clone was counted only a few times. The chain has TRBV30 and TRBJ1-1; D ambiguous. CDR3 length: 13 residues. With 1 base removed from V and 4 bases from J, the gap between germline ends came to 10 bases. Germline CDR1 and CDR2: GTSNPN and SVGIG (reference sequence). For the CDR3, the DNA is TGTGCCTGGAGTGGGTCAGGATTCACTGAAGCTTTCTTT. Encoded protein: CAWSGSGFTEAFF.

The V call is TRBV5-4, the J call TRBJ2-1, with 9 positions matching TRBD2. The length of the CDR3 is 19 residues. Trimming took 4 bases from V and 1 from J; bases not matched to a gene: 15. Germline V gene sequence: CDR1 SGHNT, CDR2 YYREEE (reference sequence). CDR3 in DNA: TGTGCCAGCAGCCGAGCCGGACTAGCGCAAACTGTTTCCTACAATGAGCAGTTCTTC. Protein product: CASSRAGLAQTVSYNEQFF.

The chain uses TRBV19 and TRBJ1-5; maybe TRBD1 (5 bases). Deletions cut 3 bases from V and 7 bases from J, with 16 bases between. CDR3 length: 15 residues. The germline V gene encodes CDR1 LNHDA and CDR2 SQIVND (reference sequence). The CDR3 region has the DNA TGTGCCAGTAGTATTGGGCTCGGGGGTGGACAGCCCCAGCATTTT. This encodes CASSIGLGGGQPQHF.

The chain joins TRBV18 to TRBJ1-3, with TRBD1 matching 8 bases. V shed 6 bases and J 0 bases; nucleotides not matched to a gene: 7. This CDR3 has 16 residues. The germline V gene has CDR1 KGHSH and CDR2 LQKENI. CDR3 sequence (DNA): TGTGCCAGCTCCACCGGGACAGGTTCCTCTGGAAACACCATATATTTT. It translates to CASSTGTGSSGNTIYF.

The V gene is TRBV28, the J gene TRBJ1-1; the D gene is possibly TRBD1 (6 bases). CDR1 is MDHEN and CDR2 is SYDVKM in the germline V gene. The CDR3 spans 14 residues. Trimming cost V 5 bases and J 1 base, with 11 bases left between them. CDR3: CASSPQGWNTEAFF. In DNA form, the CDR3 reads TGTGCCAGCAGTCCCCAGGGGTGGAACACTGAAGCTTTCTTT.

The rearrangement links TRBV28 to TRBJ1-6, with a weak D call TRBD1 (6 bases). CDR1 and CDR2 from the germline V gene are MDHEN and SYDVKM. V dropped 5 bases and J dropped 4 bases, with 12 bases sitting between them. This CDR3 has 15 residues. CDR3 nucleotide sequence: TGTGCCAGCAGTACGCAAGGGGGTTATAATTCACCCCTCCACTTT. It translates to CASSTQGGYNSPLHF. Combining the CDR3 with reference TRBV28 and TRBJ1-6 gives the whole variable domain DVKVTQSSRYLVKRTGEKVFLECVQDMDHENMFWYRQDPGLGLRLIYFSYDVKMKEKGDIPEGYSVSREKKERFSLILESASTNQTSMYLCASSTQGGYNSPLHFGNGTRLTVT.

The V and J genes are TRBV6-5 and TRBJ2-2; the D is unclear. The V end was cut by 8 bases, the J end by 2 bases, with 12 bases between. From germline, CDR1 is MNHEY and CDR2 SVGAGI. The CDR3 is made up of 14 amino acids. DNA of the CDR3: TGTGCCAGCGTTTCGAGCCTCAACACCGGGGAGCTGTTTTTT. This gives the protein CASVSSLNTGELFF.

This clone was found once. V gene TRBV6-5 combines with J gene TRBJ1-2; perhaps TRBD1 as D (5 bases). V gave up 4 bases and J gave up 8 bases, with 14 bases separating them. Germline assignment: CDR1 MNHEY and CDR2 SVGAGI. The CDR3 runs to 13 residues. The CDR3 reads CASSSTGVMGYTF. In DNA form, the CDR3 reads TGTGCCAGCAGTTCTACAGGAGTCATGGGCTACACCTTC.

This sequence joins TRBV6-5 and TRBJ1-4, with D unclear. V was clipped by 4 bases and J by 0 bases, with 6 bases between them. The length of the CDR3 is 14 residues. Germline V lookup: CDR1 MNHEY, CDR2 SVGAGI. CDR3 sequence (DNA): TGTGCCAGCAGTTTCGCGGCAACTAATGAAAAACTGTTTTTT. It specifies CASSFAATNEKLFF.

V usage is TRBV11-2 and J usage is TRBJ2-5; no firm D call. CDR3 length: 13 residues. V was shortened by 5 bases and J by 5 bases, with 12 bases between the two germline ends. Germline assignment: CDR1 SGHAT and CDR2 FQNNGV. The CDR3 region is CASSQLVRETQYF. CDR3 nucleotides: TGTGCCAGCAGCCAACTGGTCCGGGAGACCCAGTACTTC.